This T cell receptor (beta chain) derives from a study of CD8 T cells in ankylosing spondylitis. Whole-study results and caveats: What seemed typical of ankylosing spondylitis blood was a TCR beta motif built from about 8 highly homologous variants.

This clonotype was observed many times. What it binds is not known. In TCRdb, the 5' RACE reads were re-called with MiXCR into one record per CDR3 protein. The table lists about 500,000 distinct CDR3 sequences, roughly 5% of them singletons, with under 4.5% in the top ten. With 0 bases removed from V and 3 bases from J, the gap between germline ends came to 19 bases. CDR1 and CDR2 from the germline V gene are SGHRS and YFSETQ. The CDR3 is 17 amino acids. Source material: blood, either unsorted or a sorted T cell fraction (not recorded which). The source of this sequence is a male donor with ankylosing spondylitis. The chain combines TRBV5-1 with TRBJ2-7; TRBD1 or TRBD2 may be the D gene (5 bases each). In DNA form, the CDR3 reads TGCGCCAGCAGCTTGGCGGGGACCCAGATTGTCCACTACGAGCAGTACTTC. The encoded protein is CASSLAGTQIVHYEQYF.